The next 29 T cell receptor beta chains were all read from a single sample in a study of CD8 T cells in Susac syndrome. RNA amounts of about 0.5 to 1 ug underwent reverse transcription with random hexamers. TCRdb passed the immunoSEQ multiplex PCR reads through MiXCR, listing each CDR3 protein once. The repertoire holds 100,000 to 150,000 distinct CDR3 sequences, with around 94% as singletons. The specimen sequenced was CD8+ T cells from PBMCs. The source is a human donor with Susac syndrome.

The chain is built from TRBV3-1 and TRBJ2-7; 8 nucleotides match TRBD1. With V trimmed by 5 bases and J by 0 bases, 6 bases remained unmatched. The length of the CDR3 is 15 residues. Per the germline V gene, CDR1 is LGHDT and CDR2 is YNNKEL (reference sequence). The CDR3 loop is CASSSPGTGSYEQYF. In nucleotides, the CDR3 is TGTGCCAGCAGCTCACCGGGGACAGGCTCCTACGAGCAGTACTTC.

The chain links TRBV10-3 to TRBJ1-2; unclear D gene. Trimming cost V 4 bases and J 3 bases, with 9 bases left between them. This CDR3 region has 13 residues. Germline V gene data show CDR1 as ENHRY and CDR2 as SYGVKD. Here the CDR3 reads CAISVSGDYGYTF. CDR3 nucleotide sequence: TGTGCCATCAGTGTATCTGGGGACTATGGCTACACCTTC.

This chain links TRBV7-9 with TRBJ2-7, with 7 positions matching TRBD1. The J segment lost 6 bases and the V segment lost 5 bases, leaving 7 bases of the junction unmatched. Germline V lookup: CDR1 SEHNR, CDR2 FQNEAQ (reference sequence). The CDR3 extends over 13 amino acids. This CDR3 is CASSDRDPSEQYF. The CDR3 DNA sequence: TGTGCCAGCAGCGACAGGGACCCTTCCGAGCAGTACTTC.

The chain links TRBV20-1 to TRBJ1-5, with D tentatively TRBD1 (5 bases). The CDR3 contains 17 residues. Germline V CDR1 and CDR2: DFQATT, SNEGSKA (reference sequence). Trimming took 3 bases from V and 2 from J, leaving 20 bases between them. DNA for the CDR3: TGCAGTGCTAGGGAAGATAGCGGGACGGACCGCAATCAGCCCCAGCATTTT. It codes for CSAREDSGTDRNQPQHF.

This chain connects TRBV5-6 to TRBJ1-5, with 9 bases aligning to TRBD1. Germline CDR1 SGHDT, CDR2 YYEEEE. This CDR3 spans 16 amino acids. V dropped 1 base and J dropped 5; count of bases not matched to a gene: 7. The CDR3 DNA sequence: TGTGCCAGCAGCTTGTTGGGACAGGGTGGGGATCAGCCCCAGCATTTT. It is translated as CASSLLGQGGDQPQHF.

V is TRBV13 and J is TRBJ1-2, with TRBD1 identical over 8 bases. V lost 0 bases and J lost 1; bases outside the gene matches: 10. The germline V gene encodes CDR1 PRHDT and CDR2 FYEKMQ (reference sequence). This CDR3 comprises 18 residues. The CDR3 coding sequence is TGTGCCAGCAGCTTAGGGGGACAGGCCCAAAGTGATAACTATGGCTACACCTTC. It translates to CASSLGGQAQSDNYGYTF.

The chain combines TRBV12-5 with TRBJ1-5; D unresolved. V gave up 2 bases and J gave up 3 bases, with 5 bases separating them. This CDR3 comprises 13 residues. Germline V gene sequence: CDR1 LGHNT, CDR2 FRNRAP. The CDR3 loop reads CASGLNVNQPQHF. CDR3 sequence (DNA): TGTGCTAGTGGTTTGAACGTCAATCAGCCCCAGCATTTT.

This chain uses TRBV30 with TRBJ1-1; D call uncertain. This CDR3 spans 11 amino acids. Trimming took off 3 bases at V and 6 bases at J, with 8 bases between the two ends. Looked up from germline, CDR1 is GTSNPN and CDR2 is SVGIG (reference sequence). In DNA form, the CDR3 reads TGTGCCTGGAGAGCCATGGCTGAAGCTTTCTTT. Encoded protein: CAWRAMAEAFF. Using reference TRBV30 and TRBJ1-1 for the parts outside the CDR3, the full variable domain is SQTIHQWPATLVQPVGSPLSLECTVEGTSNPNLYWYRQAAGRGLQLLFYSVGIGQISSEVPQNLSASRPQDRQFILSSKKLLLSDSGFYLCAWRAMAEAFFGQGTRLTVV.

The chain combines TRBV3-1 with TRBJ2-7, with 7 bases aligning to TRBD1. Germline V lookup: CDR1 LGHDT, CDR2 YNNKEL (reference sequence). Trimming removed 6 bases from V and 3 bases from J; junction bases left unmatched: 8. CDR3 length: 14 residues. CDR3 sequence reads: CASSPGTDDYEQYF. The CDR3 DNA follows: TGTGCCAGCAGTCCCGGGACAGACGACTACGAGCAGTACTTC.

This clonotype showed up just once. The chain recombines TRBV12-3 or TRBV12-4 with TRBJ2-7; D remains ambiguous. The ends were cut back, 1 base at V and 5 bases at J, with 6 bases in the middle. The CDR3 loop spans 12 amino acids. CDR3 protein: CASSLVDHEQYF. CDR3 nucleotides: TGTGCCAGCAGTTTAGTTGACCACGAGCAGTACTTC.

V and J are TRBV9 and TRBJ2-1, with 12 nucleotides matching TRBD2. CDR1 SGDLS and CDR2 YYNGEE come from the germline V gene. The CDR3 spans 15 residues. V was pared by 2 bases and J by 8 bases, with 5 bases of the junction left unmatched. CDR3 region: CASSVASGGADEQFF. Here the CDR3 DNA reads TGTGCCAGCAGCGTCGCTAGCGGGGGGGCTGATGAGCAGTTCTTC.

This chain connects TRBV2 to TRBJ2-2; D possibly corresponds to TRBD2 (6 bases). Germline values: CDR1 SNHLY, CDR2 FYNNEI. Trimming removed 9 bases at V and 1 base at J, with 12 bases between. The CDR3 is made up of 14 amino acids. CDR3 sequence: CARRASENTGELFF. In DNA, the CDR3 is TGTGCCAGGAGGGCTAGCGAGAACACCGGGGAGCTGTTTTTT.

The rearrangement joins TRBV5-4 to TRBJ2-7; maybe TRBD1 (7 bases). Germline CDR1 reads SGHNT; CDR2 reads YYREEE (reference sequence). V gave up 4 bases and J gave up 3 bases, with 20 bases separating them. The CDR3 length is 16 residues. The CDR3 sequence is CASSLIYPQGGYEQYF. In DNA form, the CDR3 reads TGTGCCAGCAGCCTGATTTACCCGCAGGGGGGCTACGAGCAGTACTTC.

This clonotype was detected only once. The V and J genes are TRBV27 and TRBJ1-1; a weak D match, TRBD1 (6 bases). The germline V gene has CDR1 MNHEY and CDR2 SMNVEV (reference sequence). V was pared by 6 bases and J by 7 bases, with 15 bases between. The CDR3 consists of 13 residues. The CDR3 region has the DNA TGTGCCAGCAGCTGGAGGACAGAGCGTGAAGCTTTCTTT. Translation gives CASSWRTEREAFF.

The CDR3 region has the DNA TGTGCCAGCAGCGTAGACCAGGGGATTAATCAGCCCCAGCATTTT. Translating gives CASSVDQGINQPQHF. This chain connects TRBV9 to TRBJ1-5, with D tentatively TRBD1 (6 bases). Germline V gives CDR1 SGDLS, CDR2 YYNGEE. Trimming stripped 0 bases from V and 4 bases from J, with 11 bases between. The CDR3 is 15 residues long.

The chain carries TRBV29-1 and TRBJ2-7, with D hard to call. CDR3 size: 13 residues. V lost 4 bases and J lost 0, with 10 bases in between. Germline CDR1 SQVTM, CDR2 ANQGSEA. CDR3 sequence reads: CSVGQESSYEQYF. DNA of the CDR3: TGCAGCGTTGGTCAGGAGAGCTCCTACGAGCAGTACTTC.

The chain uses TRBV4-1 and TRBJ2-2; D is possibly TRBD1 or TRBD2 (5 bases each). V dropped 3 bases and J dropped 1 base, with 6 bases sitting between them. This CDR3 contains 14 residues. Germline-derived CDR1 and CDR2 are MGHRA and YSYEKL. The CDR3 DNA is TGCGCCAGCAGCCAGAGGGGGAACACCGGGGAGCTGTTTTTT. It yields the protein CASSQRGNTGELFF.

The CDR3 sequence: CATSEQGRANTGELFF. DNA of the CDR3: TGTGCCACCAGTGAACAGGGCCGCGCGAACACCGGGGAGCTGTTTTTT. The chain joins TRBV24-1 to TRBJ2-2; maybe TRBD1 (6 bases). V lost 4 bases to trimming and J lost 0 bases, with 11 bases between them. This CDR3 has 16 amino acids. Germline V gene lookup returns CDR1 KGHDR and CDR2 SFDVKD.

This chain links TRBV20-1 with TRBJ1-2; D not certain. Germline CDR1 and CDR2: DFQATT and SNEGSKA (reference sequence). The CDR3 is 16 residues long. Between the trimmed V and J ends, which lost 0 bases and 8 bases, there was a span of 22 bases. The CDR3 DNA sequence: TGCAGTGCTAGAGATCTAGTGTTTCTTAGCGCGGGAGGCTACACCTTC. Translation gives CSARDLVFLSAGGYTF.

Points on this clonotype: Germline and junction disagree at one end, which may indicate a read error. The V call is TRBV27, the J call TRBJ2-7; D is unresolved. Germline CDR1 reads MNHEY; CDR2 reads SMNVEV (reference sequence). This CDR3 is built from 13 residues. The CDR3 coding sequence is TGTGCCTGCAGTTTTGGTCTCTCCTACGAGCAGTACTTC. As protein: CACSFGLSYEQYF.

V and J are TRBV7-8 and TRBJ2-3; D gene unclear. The germline gives CDR1 SGHVS, CDR2 FQNEAQ. V was pared by 2 bases and J by 0 bases, with 12 bases between. This CDR3 is 16 amino acids long. The CDR3 sequence: CASSLRVKASTDTQYF. The CDR3 nucleotides read TGTGCCAGCAGCTTAAGAGTGAAAGCTAGCACAGATACGCAGTATTTT. Supplemented by reference TRBV7-8 and TRBJ2-3, the full variable domain reads GAGVSQSPRYKVAKRGQDVALRCDPISGHVSLFWYQQALGQGPEFLTYFQNEAQLDKSGLPSDRFFAERPEGSVSTLKIQRTQQEDSAVYLCASSLRVKASTDTQYFGPGTRLTVL.

The V gene is TRBV6-2 or TRBV6-3, the J gene TRBJ2-3, with 13 bases lining up with TRBD2. CDR3 length equals 15 residues. From germline, CDR1 is MNHEY and CDR2 SVGEGT. Unmatched junction bases numbered 0, after V lost 2 bases and J lost 4 bases. For the CDR3, the DNA is TGTGCCAGCAGTTACACTAGCGGGGGGGCAGATACGCAGTATTTT. This translates into CASSYTSGGADTQYF.

The chain couples TRBV27 to TRBJ2-7; a possible D gene is TRBD1 (5 bases). Germline assignment: CDR1 MNHEY and CDR2 SMNVEV (reference sequence). The CDR3 is 14 amino acids. The V gene lost 2 bases and the J gene lost 3 bases, with 11 bases spanning the gap. The CDR3 loop is CASSLGVDNYEQYF. In DNA, the CDR3 is TGTGCCAGCAGTTTAGGGGTGGACAACTACGAGCAGTACTTC.

This chain joins TRBV29-1 and TRBJ1-2; 10 nucleotides agree with TRBD1. The CDR3 is 15 amino acids. Trimming removed 7 bases from V and 2 bases from J; junction bases left unmatched: 10. Germline CDR1 reads SQVTM; CDR2 reads ANQGSEA. CDR3 residues: CSAGPGQGGNYGYTF. DNA for the CDR3: TGCAGCGCCGGCCCCGGACAGGGGGGAAACTATGGCTACACCTTC.

The chain is built from TRBV20-1 and TRBJ1-2; D is perhaps TRBD1 (6 bases). This CDR3 region has 14 residues. Germline V gene lookup returns CDR1 DFQATT and CDR2 SNEGSKA (reference sequence). V was pared by 6 bases and J by 6 bases, with 20 bases between. In DNA form, the CDR3 reads TGCAGTGCCCTAGGGGGAGGGGGGCGCGATGGCTACACCTTC. It specifies CSALGGGGRDGYTF.

This chain links TRBV3-1 with TRBJ1-1; D not resolved. The CDR3 has 15 residues. Germline-derived CDR1 and CDR2 are LGHDT and YNNKEL (reference sequence). The ends were cut back, 0 bases at V and 4 bases at J, with 12 bases in the middle. CDR3 in DNA: TGTGCCAGCAGCCAAGATCACCGAGTGGGCACTGAAGCTTTCTTT. This encodes CASSQDHRVGTEAFF.

This chain joins TRBV9 and TRBJ1-2; D ambiguous. This CDR3 region has 16 residues. V was pared by 4 bases and J by 4 bases, with 20 bases between. Germline V gene data show CDR1 as SGDLS and CDR2 as YYNGEE. CDR3 sequence reads: CASSRHGELLGYGYTF. The CDR3 region has the DNA TGTGCCAGCAGCCGCCATGGGGAACTCCTTGGCTATGGCTACACCTTC.

This sequence joins TRBV20-1 and TRBJ2-1; D unresolved. The V end was cut by 7 bases, the J end by 0 bases, with 7 bases between. Germline-derived CDR1 and CDR2 are DFQATT and SNEGSKA (reference sequence). CDR3 length: 12 residues. CDR3 nucleotide sequence: TGCAGTGGATGGAACTCCTACAATGAGCAGTTCTTC. Amino acid sequence: CSGWNSYNEQFF.

The chain has TRBV7-6 and TRBJ1-5; 8 bases match TRBD1. Losses at the gene ends were 5 bases for V and 1 base for J; bases not matched to a gene: 7. Germline CDR1 and CDR2: SGHVS and FNYEAQ. The length of the CDR3 is 16 residues. Here the CDR3 DNA reads TGTGCCAGCAGCCTCGGGACAGGTGAAAGCAATCAGCCCCAGCATTTT. Its translation is CASSLGTGESNQPQHF. The whole variable domain, remainder taken from reference TRBV7-6 and TRBJ1-5, is GAGVSQSPRYKVTKRGQDVALRCDPISGHVSLYWYRQALGQGPEFLTYFNYEAQQDKSGLPNDRFSAERPEGSISTLTIQRTEQRDSAMYRCASSLGTGESNQPQHFGDGTRLSIL.